The 27 T cell receptor beta chains below come from one sample, sequenced in a study of blood T cell repertoires in COVID-19. Sequencing was performed with immunoSEQ multiplex PCR; in TCRdb, only in-frame clones are kept and a portion is missing. The repertoire has over 150,000 clones, roughly 84% of them found once; the top ten carry approximately 3%. Sequences were obtained from PBMCs or T cells enriched from blood (not recorded which). These receptors were obtained from a woman in her 30s who had recovered from COVID-19.

The J gene is TRBJ2-5, the V gene TRBV12-3 or TRBV12-4; TRBD1 matches at 7 bases. The trim removed 6 bases at V and 5 bases at J, leaving 6 bases unmatched. CDR3 length: 13 amino acids. CDR3 amino acids: CASRWTGAETQYF. The CDR3 bases are TGTGCCAGCAGGTGGACAGGTGCGGAGACCCAGTACTTC.

This chain uses TRBV6-5 with TRBJ2-2, with a weak D call TRBD1 (5 bases). The CDR3 consists of 15 residues. Trimming took 2 bases from V and 6 from J, leaving 13 bases between them. Per the germline V gene, CDR1 is MNHEY and CDR2 is SVGAGI. The CDR3 here is CASSYRGGPSGELFF. CDR3 sequence (DNA): TGTGCCAGCAGTTACAGGGGTGGCCCATCCGGGGAGCTGTTTTTT.

In this sample, this clone turned up once. The J gene is TRBJ2-2, the V gene TRBV24-1, with 7 positions matching TRBD1. The CDR3 loop spans 14 amino acids. The germline gives CDR1 KGHDR, CDR2 SFDVKD. V was pared by 3 bases and J by 5 bases, with 2 bases of the junction left unmatched. The CDR3 region is CATSDSRGTGELFF. Here the CDR3 DNA reads TGTGCCACCAGTGATAGCAGGGGGACCGGGGAGCTGTTTTTT.

The chain links TRBV6-5 to TRBJ2-7; tentative D call: TRBD2 (6 bases). Trimming left V 3 bases short and J 3 bases short, with 12 bases between. Germline CDR1 and CDR2: MNHEY and SVGAGI. The CDR3 spans 14 residues. The CDR3 loop reads CASSYYSGNYEQYF. Written as DNA, the CDR3 is TGTGCCAGCAGTTATTATAGCGGCAACTACGAGCAGTACTTC.

The CDR3 loop is CASSHSQGSVFF. CDR3 coding DNA: TGTGCCAGCAGCCACTCACAGGGAAGTGTGTTTTTT. The J gene is TRBJ1-4, the V gene TRBV3-1 (or the pseudogene TRBV3-2), with D perhaps TRBD1 (6 bases). V was clipped by 3 bases and J by 15 bases, with 14 bases between them. Germline assignment: CDR1 LGHDT and CDR2 YNNKEL (reference sequence). The CDR3 has 12 residues.

The J gene is TRBJ2-5, the V gene TRBV11-2; 13 bases fit TRBD2. Germline CDR1 reads SGHAT; CDR2 reads FQNNGV. J was trimmed by 4 bases and V by 5 bases; bases with no gene match: 1. This CDR3 comprises 14 residues. The CDR3 DNA is TGTGCCAGCAGCCGGACTAGCGGGGGAGAGACCCAGTACTTC. This codes for CASSRTSGGETQYF.

The chain has TRBV10-3 and TRBJ2-5; TRBD1 is a possible D gene (6 bases). Between the trimmed V and J ends, which lost 7 bases and 4 bases, there was a span of 13 bases. CDR1 is ENHRY and CDR2 is SYGVKD in the germline V gene. This CDR3 has 13 amino acids. The CDR3 loop reads CAIKSTGIETQYF. For the CDR3, the DNA is TGTGCCATCAAGTCGACAGGAATAGAGACCCAGTACTTC.

The CDR3 coding sequence is TGCACCAGCAGCCAGCAGGCTATTTACAGGGGGGACGTTAGCAATGAGCAGTTCTTC. Its protein is CTSSQQAIYRGDVSNEQFF. This chain connects TRBV1 to TRBJ2-1; whether TRBD1, the table's D call, matches the DNA was not checked. TRBV1 is a known pseudogene. This CDR3 is 19 amino acids long.

The rearrangement joins TRBV7-2 to TRBJ2-1; 10 bases match TRBD2. Germline CDR1 SGHTA, CDR2 FQGNSA. The CDR3 spans 17 residues. After removal of 5 bases from V and 7 bases from J, the junction contained 14 bases not matched to a gene. The CDR3 DNA is TGTGCCAGCAGCCCAACTCTAGCGGGAGCGGTTTGGAATGAGCAGTTCTTC. Its translation: CASSPTLAGAVWNEQFF.

In this sample, this clone turned up many times. The chain combines TRBV19 with TRBJ1-3; possible D gene TRBD1, 5 bases. Trimming cost V 7 bases and J 4 bases, with 17 bases left between them. The germline CDR1 and CDR2 sequences are LNHDA and SQIVND (reference sequence). The CDR3 runs 15 residues. This CDR3 is CASMLWGNSGNTIYF. For the CDR3, the DNA is TGTGCCAGTATGTTGTGGGGCAACTCCGGAAACACCATATATTTT.

The rearrangement uses TRBV18 and TRBJ1-5, with a tentative D call TRBD1 (5 bases). Germline V gene lookup returns CDR1 KGHSH and CDR2 LQKENI. V shed 5 bases and J shed 0 bases, with 17 bases lying between them. The CDR3 length is 17 residues. CDR3 DNA sequence: TGTGCCAGCTCAAATAAGACCCCGACAGATAGCAATCAGCCCCAGCATTTT. Translated: CASSNKTPTDSNQPQHF.

CDR3 DNA: TGTGCCAGCAGTGACATGCGTCTAGCGGGGGGGAGCTCCTACAATGAGCAGTTCTTC. Translation gives CASSDMRLAGGSSYNEQFF. The chain links TRBV6-1 to TRBJ2-1; 12 nucleotides match TRBD2. Germline trimming cut 3 bases from V and 0 bases from J; bases unmatched to any gene: 9. The germline V gene encodes CDR1 MNHNS and CDR2 SASEGT. The CDR3 is made up of 19 amino acids.

The J gene is TRBJ2-7, the V gene TRBV5-5, with D tentatively TRBD2 (6 bases). Germline CDR1 and CDR2: SGHKS and YYEKEE (reference sequence). The V end was cut by 4 bases, the J end by 7 bases, with 18 bases between. CDR3 length: 14 residues. The CDR3 DNA follows: TGTGCCAGCAGCCGGGACGTCTCCGCGGGGGAGCAGTACTTC. Translating it yields CASSRDVSAGEQYF.

The chain employs TRBV9 and TRBJ2-3, with 9 bases identical to TRBD2. Trimming took 0 bases from V and 8 from J; bases not matched to a gene: 16. Germline loops: CDR1 SGDLS, CDR2 YYNGEE. CDR3 length equals 18 residues. The CDR3 region is CASSVDAGGEGFTGTQYF. As DNA, the CDR3 is TGTGCCAGCAGCGTAGACGCGGGAGGGGAGGGATTCACGGGTACGCAGTATTTT.

The rearrangement uses TRBV3-1 (or the pseudogene TRBV3-2) and TRBJ2-3, with a weak D call TRBD2 (7 bases). This CDR3 comprises 13 residues. Germline CDR1 LGHDT, CDR2 YNNKEL (reference sequence). V lost 4 bases, J lost 6 bases, and 11 bases lay in between. This CDR3 reads CASSRGGADTQYF. The DNA of the CDR3 is TGTGCCAGCAGCCGGGGGGGGGCGGATACGCAGTATTTT.

The J gene is TRBJ1-1, the V gene TRBV5-1; TRBD1 aligns across 10 bases. Germline V lookup: CDR1 SGHRS, CDR2 YFSETQ. The CDR3 covers 15 residues. Unmatched junction bases numbered 5, after V lost 3 bases and J lost 3 bases. CDR3 bases: TGCGCCAGCAGCTCGCGGACAGGGGGGGACACTGAAGCTTTCTTT. Translated, it gives CASSSRTGGDTEAFF. Using reference TRBV5-1 and TRBJ1-1 for the parts outside the CDR3, the full variable domain is KAGVTQTPRYLIKTRGQQVTLSCSPISGHRSVSWYQQTPGQGLQFLFEYFSETQRNKGNFPGRFSGRQFSNSRSEMNVSTLELGDSALYLCASSSRTGGDTEAFFGQGTRLTVV.

V gene TRBV6-5 combines with J gene TRBJ1-1; the D gene is possibly TRBD1 (6 bases). The CDR3 loop spans 14 amino acids. From germline, CDR1 is MNHEY and CDR2 SVGAGI. Trimming took 6 bases from V and 0 from J, leaving 11 bases between them. The CDR3 nucleotides read TGTGCCAGCAGCCGGACAGCCTTGAACACTGAAGCTTTCTTT. The encoded protein is CASSRTALNTEAFF.

This chain links TRBV10-3 with TRBJ1-5; D ambiguous. Germline loops: CDR1 ENHRY, CDR2 SYGVKD. The V end was cut by 11 bases, the J end by 5 bases, with 19 bases between. The CDR3 runs to 14 residues. The CDR3 loop reads CAAHNGVPDQPQHF. In nucleotides, the CDR3 is TGTGCCGCCCACAACGGAGTCCCCGATCAGCCCCAGCATTTT.

The chain has TRBV11-2 and TRBJ1-2; unclear D gene. The CDR3 length is 12 residues. CDR1 and CDR2 (germline): SGHAT, FQNNGV. V was shortened by 1 base and J by 8 bases, with 8 bases between the two germline ends. CDR3 sequence reads: CASSLGPLGYTF. CDR3 DNA sequence: TGTGCCAGCAGCTTAGGCCCCCTAGGCTACACCTTC. The whole variable domain, filled in from reference TRBV11-2 and TRBJ1-2, reads EAGVAQSPRYKIIEKRQSVAFWCNPISGHATLYWYQQILGQGPKLLIQFQNNGVVDDSQLPKDRFSAERLKGVDSTLKIQPAKLEDSAVYLCASSLGPLGYTFGSGTRLTVV.

The chain carries TRBV4-1 and TRBJ2-1; TRBD1 is a possible D gene (6 bases). Germline loops: CDR1 MGHRA, CDR2 YSYEKL. Trimming took off 4 bases at V and 0 bases at J, with 10 bases between the two ends. There are 15 residues in the CDR3. The CDR3, as DNA: TGCGCCAGCAGCCGGGACATGAGCTCCTACAATGAGCAGTTCTTC. It translates to CASSRDMSSYNEQFF.

The genes are TRBV28 and TRBJ2-5; D may be TRBD1 (6 bases). The CDR3 is 14 residues long. Trimming stripped 10 bases from V and 7 bases from J, with 22 bases between. The germline V gene has CDR1 MDHEN and CDR2 SYDVKM. Here the CDR3 reads CATLPGTPLGTQYF. In DNA form, the CDR3 reads TGTGCCACCCTCCCCGGGACACCCTTAGGGACCCAGTACTTC.

The chain uses TRBV2 and TRBJ1-2; 12 positions match TRBD1. The CDR3 loop spans 17 amino acids. CDR1 is SNHLY and CDR2 is FYNNEI in the germline V gene. V lost 5 bases to trimming and J lost 3 bases; unmatched junction nucleotides: 10. CDR3 nucleotides: TGTGCCAGCAGTATTCCGGGGACAGGGGGCCCAGACTATGGCTACACCTTC. Amino acid sequence: CASSIPGTGGPDYGYTF.

This chain joins TRBV2 and TRBJ2-2; 8 nucleotides line up with TRBD1. V gave up 7 bases and J gave up 3 bases; unmatched junction bases: 13. Germline CDR1 and CDR2: SNHLY and FYNNEI. The CDR3 consists of 17 residues. The CDR3 DNA reads as TGTGCCAGCAAACTTACCGTAGGACAGGGCGACACCGGGGAGCTGTTTTTT. Its translation: CASKLTVGQGDTGELFF.

The chain uses TRBV6-4 and TRBJ1-2, with no clear D. V was trimmed by 3 bases and J by 5 bases, leaving 7 bases between them. Germline assignment: CDR1 MRHNA and CDR2 SNTAGT. The CDR3 extends over 12 amino acids. DNA for the CDR3: TGTGCCAGCAGTGAGCCGGGTTATGGCTACACCTTC. Amino acid sequence: CASSEPGYGYTF.

This sequence joins TRBV15 and TRBJ1-2, with TRBD1 matching 7 bases. Losses at the gene ends were 1 base for V and 1 base for J; bases not matched to a gene: 6. CDR3 size: 16 residues. CDR1 LNHNV and CDR2 YYDKDF come from the germline V gene (reference sequence). The CDR3 DNA sequence: TGTGCCACCAGCAGAGCCCGGGACAGCGTTAACTATGGCTACACCTTC. It encodes CATSRARDSVNYGYTF.

This clone was recorded a few times. J is TRBJ2-4 and V is TRBV29-1; D is perhaps TRBD2 (6 bases). Germline V lookup: CDR1 SQVTM, CDR2 ANQGSEA. The CDR3 consists of 13 residues. Trimming took off 7 bases at V and 1 base at J, with 11 bases between the two ends. The CDR3 loop reads CSAEEGAKNIQYF. CDR3 nucleotide sequence: TGCAGCGCCGAGGAGGGGGCCAAAAACATTCAGTACTTC.

The rearrangement joins TRBV19 to TRBJ2-5, with D perhaps TRBD2 (6 bases). V was trimmed by 1 base and J by 4 bases, leaving 7 bases between them. Per germline, CDR1 LNHDA and CDR2 SQIVND (reference sequence). The CDR3 is 13 residues long. The CDR3 loop reads CASSIGGAETQYF. Written as DNA, the CDR3 is TGTGCCAGTAGTATAGGCGGGGCAGAGACCCAGTACTTC.